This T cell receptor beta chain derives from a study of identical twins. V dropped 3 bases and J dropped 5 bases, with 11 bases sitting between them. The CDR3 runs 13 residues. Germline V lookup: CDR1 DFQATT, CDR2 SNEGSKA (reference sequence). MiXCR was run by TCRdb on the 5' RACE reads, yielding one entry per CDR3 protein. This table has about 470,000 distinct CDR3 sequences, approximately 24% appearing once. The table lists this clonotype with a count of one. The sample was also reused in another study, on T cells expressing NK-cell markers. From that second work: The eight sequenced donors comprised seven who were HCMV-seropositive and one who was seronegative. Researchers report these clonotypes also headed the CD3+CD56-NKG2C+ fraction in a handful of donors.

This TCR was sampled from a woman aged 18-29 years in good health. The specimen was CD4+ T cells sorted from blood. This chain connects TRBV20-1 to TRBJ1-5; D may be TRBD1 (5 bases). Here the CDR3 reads CSASVGDHQPQHF. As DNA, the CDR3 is TGCAGTGCTAGTGTGGGGGACCATCAGCCCCAGCATTTT.